These T cell receptor beta chains were read from a single sample in a study of CD8 T cells in ankylosing spondylitis. MiXCR, applied by TCRdb to the 5' RACE reads, yields one record per CDR3 protein. Of about 160,000 distinct CDR3 sequences listed, 9.8% were seen once; the top ten hold about 15%. Sequencing was performed on blood, either unsorted or a sorted T cell fraction (not recorded which). The receptor set was obtained from a female donor with ankylosing spondylitis or in good health (not recorded which). Both conserved end residues are part of each CDR3. D genes are given only for firm matches. Only part of the rows carry a size: once, few, many, or a class if the clone is expanded.

v_gene	j_gene	abundance	d_gene	CDR3nt	CDR3aa
TRBV12-3/TRBV12-4	TRBJ2-7	-	-	TGTGCCAGCAGTAGTGTTGGTCCCGACAGCTACGAGCAGTACTTC	CASSSVGPDSYEQYF
TRBV20-1	TRBJ2-3	few	-	TGCAGTGCTGGTGATGTCACAGATACGCAGTATTTT	CSAGDVTDTQYF
TRBV5-1	TRBJ2-3	-	TRBD2	TGCGCCAGCAGCAAACAAGATAGGACTAGATCAGATACGCAGTATTTT	CASSKQDRTRSDTQYF
TRBV7-9	TRBJ1-1	-	-	TGTGCCAGCAGCTTAGACCCAGGGAGCATGAACACTGAAGCTTTCTTT	CASSLDPGSMNTEAFF
TRBV20-1	TRBJ2-7	few	-	TGCAGTGCTAGAGATCTGGACTCTGGGTACGAGCAGTACTTC	CSARDLDSGYEQYF
TRBV20-1	TRBJ2-3	-	-	TGCAGTGCTAGTGGGGATACGCAGTATTTT	CSASGDTQYF
TRBV15	TRBJ2-2	few	TRBD1	TGTGCCACCAGCAGAGCCGGGACAGGGGACACCGGGGAGCTGTTTTTT	CATSRAGTGDTGELFF
TRBV29-1	TRBJ2-3	many	-	TGCAGCGTTGAAGATCTTCCGGAACCTAGCACAGATACGCAGTATTTT	CSVEDLPEPSTDTQYF
TRBV6-1	TRBJ2-5	-	TRBD1	TGTGCCAGCACCGAGACAGGGGGCAACCAAGAGACCCAGTACTTC	CASTETGGNQETQYF
TRBV24-1	TRBJ2-6	few	TRBD1	TGTGCCACCAGTCCGGGACAGCTCTCTGGGGCCAACGTCCTGACTTTC	CATSPGQLSGANVLTF
TRBV20-1	TRBJ2-7	-	TRBD2	TGCAGTGCTAGATACCTAGCGGGCTCCTACGAGCAGTACTTC	CSARYLAGSYEQYF
TRBV15	TRBJ2-1	-	-	TGTGCCACCAGCAGAGGGGTTGAGCAGTTCTTC	CATSRGVEQFF
TRBV5-4	TRBJ2-3	-	TRBD2	TGTGCCAGCAGCTTGTTAGCGGGAGGGCCAAAGGATACGCAGTATTTT	CASSLLAGGPKDTQYF
TRBV9	TRBJ2-7	many	-	TGTGCCAGCAGCGTAGGCCCCGACCCGAGAGGCGAGCAGTACTTC	CASSVGPDPRGEQYF
TRBV24-1	TRBJ2-1	-	-	TGTGCCACCAATGGGGGAGTAGACAATGAGCAGTTCTTC	CATNGGVDNEQFF
TRBV7-2	TRBJ1-2	-	-	TGTGCCAGCAGCTTCTACCTCACGGCCAAAGAGAATGGCTACACCTTC	CASSFYLTAKENGYTF
TRBV7-9	TRBJ2-1	many	-	TGTGCCAGCAGGCCAGGGTTGGGCTCCTACAATGAGCAGTTCTTC	CASRPGLGSYNEQFF
TRBV30	TRBJ2-5	-	TRBD1	TGTGCCATACAGGGGGCGCCTCAAGAGACCCAGTACTTC	CAIQGAPQETQYF
TRBV28	TRBJ2-5	-	TRBD2	TGTGCCAGCAGTTCAAGAGGGGGTTTAGCGGGAATCGGGACCCAGTACTTC	CASSSRGGLAGIGTQYF
TRBV12-3/TRBV12-4	TRBJ2-3	few	-	TGTGCCAGCAGGGGAATAGATACGCAGTATTTT	CASRGIDTQYF
TRBV9	TRBJ2-7	-	TRBD1	TGTGCCAGCAGCCCCGGGACAGAACAATATTCCTACGAGCAGTACTTC	CASSPGTEQYSYEQYF
TRBV4-1	TRBJ2-1	-	-	TGCGCCAGCAGCCAAGTACCCACGGAGCAGTTCTTC	CASSQVPTEQFF
TRBV2	TRBJ1-1	many	-	TGTGCCAGCGTGAGGGGGATGAACACTGAAGCTTTCTTT	CASVRGMNTEAFF
TRBV6-1	TRBJ1-1	-	TRBD1	TGTGCCAGCAGCAGGGGGTCTCAACCTGAAGCTTTCTTT	CASSRGSQPEAFF
TRBV4-3	TRBJ1-2	many	TRBD1	TGCGCCAGCAGCCAGGGGACAGGGACGGATGGCTACACCTTC	CASSQGTGTDGYTF
TRBV9	TRBJ2-1	few	-	TGTGCCAGCAGCGTAACGAACAATGAGCAGTTCTTC	CASSVTNNEQFF
TRBV7-6	TRBJ1-1	-	-	TGTGCCAGCAGCTTAGGGGGAGGGCCTGAAGCTTTCTTT	CASSLGGGPEAFF
TRBV28	TRBJ2-5	-	-	TGTGCCAGCAGTCGATTACAAGTATCGGAGACCCAGTACTTC	CASSRLQVSETQYF
TRBV4-1	TRBJ1-3	-	-	TGCGCCAGCAGCCTAGACTTAAGCTCTGGAAACACCATATATTTT	CASSLDLSSGNTIYF
TRBV6-2/TRBV6-3	TRBJ2-1	-	-	TGTGCCAGCAGTTCCCTCGAATACAATGAGCAGTTCTTC	CASSSLEYNEQFF
TRBV7-9	TRBJ2-3	few	-	TGTGCCAGCAGCTTAGGAGTTAGCCCGAGTACAGATACGCAGTATTTT	CASSLGVSPSTDTQYF
TRBV6-1	TRBJ2-4	-	-	TGTGCCAGCAACCCCTACGAAACAGGGAAAGCCAAAAACATTCAGTACTTC	CASNPYETGKAKNIQYF
TRBV7-8	TRBJ2-7	many	-	TGTGCCAGCAGGATAGCGGAGAGGGACGAGCAGTACTTC	CASRIAERDEQYF
TRBV4-3	TRBJ2-7	-	TRBD2	TGCGCCAGCAGCCAAGGTAGTGGGAGGGCAAACGAGCAGTACTTC	CASSQGSGRANEQYF
TRBV6-2/TRBV6-3	TRBJ1-1	-	TRBD1	TGTGCCAGCAGTTACTCGGAGCAGGGGGTGACGAACACTGAAGCTTTCTTT	CASSYSEQGVTNTEAFF
TRBV12-3/TRBV12-4	TRBJ1-4	many	TRBD1	TGTGCCAGCACCGTCACAGGGGGCGCAACTAATGAAAAACTGTTTTTT	CASTVTGGATNEKLFF
TRBV15	TRBJ2-5	-	-	TGTGCCACCAGCATTGACCGGGGGTTCGAAGAGACCCAGTACTTC	CATSIDRGFEETQYF
TRBV12-3/TRBV12-4	TRBJ2-2	-	-	TGTGCCAGCAGTTTTGGTTCTGTCTCCGGGGAGCTGTTTTTT	CASSFGSVSGELFF
TRBV7-9	TRBJ2-3	many	-	TGTGCCAGCAGCTTAGATACAGGGCTCACAGATACGCAGTATTTT	CASSLDTGLTDTQYF
TRBV12-3/TRBV12-4	TRBJ2-3	-	-	TGTGCCAGCAGCCCTGGATTCACAGATACGCAGTATTTT	CASSPGFTDTQYF
TRBV12-3/TRBV12-4	TRBJ2-1	many	-	TGTGCCAGCAGTTTGACGGGATCCTACAATGAGCAGTTCTTC	CASSLTGSYNEQFF
TRBV16	TRBJ1-2	many	-	TGTGCCAGCAGCCCCGCCGCTAACTATGGCTACACCTTC	CASSPAANYGYTF
TRBV3-1	TRBJ1-3	-	-	TGTGCCAGCAGCCAAGGTGTTGGAAACACCATATATTTT	CASSQGVGNTIYF
TRBV29-1	TRBJ2-1	-	TRBD2	TGCAGCGTCTCTCGGACTAGTGGGGGGGATGATCAGTTCTTC	CSVSRTSGGDDQFF
TRBV11-2	TRBJ2-5	few	-	TGTGCCAGCAGCTTCCTTGTTTCAGGTTTCCAAGAGACCCAGTACTTC	CASSFLVSGFQETQYF
TRBV27	TRBJ1-2	few	-	TGTGCCACCCATCCCAGATGGGGGTCCTATGGCTACACCTTC	CATHPRWGSYGYTF
TRBV2	TRBJ1-6	few	-	TGTGCCAGCAGTGAAAGGGGTATTCACTCACCCCTCCACTTT	CASSERGIHSPLHF
TRBV29-1	TRBJ2-1	many	TRBD2	TGCAGCGCTTGGCGGGGACTAGCAGTTCCCTACAATGAGCAGTTCTTC	CSAWRGLAVPYNEQFF
TRBV12-3/TRBV12-4	TRBJ1-4	-	TRBD1	TGTGCCAGCAGTGACTCCGGGACAGCTAATGAAAAACTGTTTTTT	CASSDSGTANEKLFF
TRBV27	TRBJ2-1	few	TRBD1	TGTGCCAGCAGTTTATCTTACAGGGGAAATGAGCAGTTCTTC	CASSLSYRGNEQFF
TRBV20-1	TRBJ2-1	few	-	TGCAGTGCTAGAGATCGCTCCAACCTGTACAATGAGCAGTTCTTC	CSARDRSNLYNEQFF
TRBV4-3	TRBJ2-7	-	TRBD2	TGCGCCAGCAGCCAAGGACTAGCGGGAGAAGGGATCTACGAGCAGTACTTC	CASSQGLAGEGIYEQYF
TRBV14	TRBJ2-3	few	-	TGTGCCAGCAGCCAAGATTTGGTGTACGGGAGAACAGATACGCAGTATTTT	CASSQDLVYGRTDTQYF
TRBV29-1	TRBJ2-3	many	TRBD2	TGCAGCGCGGCGATTAGCGGGAGCGATACGCAGTATTTT	CSAAISGSDTQYF
TRBV27	TRBJ1-5	few	-	TGTGCCAGCGGTCGGCAGGGCAATCAGCCCCAGCATTTT	CASGRQGNQPQHF